Listed here is a single TCR beta chain. As yet, its antigen is unknown. The data belong to a study of blood T cells in healthy people across ages. General study points: The long-lived group displayed more naive CD4+ cells, plus higher diversity, than the aged donors did.

Per-sample yields of isolated PBMCs were at least 7 million. A minimum of 6 micrograms of total RNA was extracted per sample. Primed by a sample-barcoded 5' primer and a J-beta primer mix, a second PCR proceeded for about 6 to 11 cycles. A minimum of 3 million CDR3-containing paired-end reads was obtained for each sample. TCRdb reanalysed the 5' RACE reads using MiXCR and keeps one entry per CDR3 protein. The sample shows approximately 1,700,000 distinct CDR3 sequences, roughly two fifths of them seen only once. Sequencing used blood. The clonotype originates from a human donor in good health.

CDR3 bases: TGTGCCAGCAGCTTCTTTAAACAGGGGGTGGAAGCTTTCTTT. Its translation is CASSFFKQGVEAFF. V and J are TRBV7-2 and TRBJ1-1, with 8 nucleotides matching TRBD1. Per germline, CDR1 SGHTA and CDR2 FQGNSA. This CDR3 region has 14 residues. Trimming cost V 3 bases and J 8 bases; bases outside gene matches: 8.